In this sample, the clone carrying this T cell receptor beta chain turned up once. TCRdb keeps only in-frame clones here, not all; method: immunoSEQ multiplex PCR. The sample lists about 170,000 clones, roughly 82% seen once, with more than 6% in the top ten. The data stem from a study of blood T cell repertoires in COVID-19. As for the study in general: Samples taken during acute and convalescent COVID-19 were collected in the United States, Italy and Spain.

The sequence derives from a woman between 40 and 50 years old with COVID-19, enrolled during active disease. The sequenced sample consisted of peripheral blood.

In nucleotides, the CDR3 is TGTGCCAGCAGCCGTGAGGGGGCTGGGGCCAACGTCCTGACTTTC. Translated, it gives CASSREGAGANVLTF. The rearrangement links TRBV7-2 to TRBJ2-6; the D gene is possibly TRBD1 (6 bases). CDR3 length: 15 residues. Trimming left V 5 bases short and J 2 bases short, with 10 bases between. Looked up from germline, CDR1 is SGHTA and CDR2 is FQGNSA.